These 7 T cell receptor beta chains were all obtained from the same sample, sequenced in a study of PD-1 blockade in classical Hodgkin lymphoma. Time point here: cycle 4 day 1 (C4D1), after less than seven weeks of nivolumab. Relapses following autologous stem cell transplantation were seen in all patients, with brentuximab vedotin exposure varying. The data were produced by immunoSEQ multiplex PCR, yet TCRdb's version contains in-frame clones alone and is incomplete. The sample shows over 50,000 clones, nearly 90% of them seen only once. The starting material was peripheral blood mononuclear cells (PBMCs), obtained before the fourth cycle of nivolumab. These receptors originate from a human donor with classical Hodgkin lymphoma.

The chain employs TRBV11-2 and TRBJ1-5; TRBD1 matches 11 bases. The CDR3 covers 16 residues. The V segment lost 5 bases and the J segment 4 bases; nucleotides outside the gene matches: 7. Germline CDR1 is SGHAT and CDR2 is FQNNGV. The CDR3 sequence: CASSRDRGRGNQPQHF. As DNA, the CDR3 is TGTGCCAGCAGCAGGGACAGGGGGAGGGGGAATCAGCCCCAGCATTTT. The variable domain in full, with the rest retrieved from reference TRBV11-2 and TRBJ1-5, is EAGVAQSPRYKIIEKRQSVAFWCNPISGHATLYWYQQILGQGPKLLIQFQNNGVVDDSQLPKDRFSAERLKGVDSTLKIQPAKLEDSAVYLCASSRDRGRGNQPQHFGDGTRLSIL.

The rearrangement uses TRBV4-1 and TRBJ2-5, with TRBD1 as a possible D gene (5 bases). Trimming cost V 1 base and J 2 bases, with 11 bases left between them. The CDR3 has 15 residues. Germline V gene lookup returns CDR1 MGHRA and CDR2 YSYEKL. This CDR3 is CASSQGRQPQETQYF. CDR3 coding DNA: TGCGCCAGCAGCCAAGGTAGACAGCCACAAGAGACCCAGTACTTC.

This clone has a single count. The rearrangement links TRBV28 to TRBJ2-7, with 7 nucleotides matching TRBD1. V lost 9 bases, J lost 6 bases, and 11 bases stayed unmatched. The CDR3 totals 13 residues. Germline V gene data show CDR1 as MDHEN and CDR2 as SYDVKM. This CDR3 reads CASRYPTGPEQYF. The CDR3, as DNA: TGTGCCAGTAGATACCCGACAGGGCCCGAGCAGTACTTC.

This sequence joins TRBV5-1 and TRBJ1-1; TRBD1 matches at 7 bases. Germline CDR1 and CDR2: SGHRS and YFSETQ. The V gene end was trimmed by 4 bases and the J gene end by 1 base; junction bases not matched to a gene: 4. The CDR3 contains 14 residues. The CDR3 coding sequence is TGCGCCAGCAGCCCGGGACAGAAGAACACTGAAGCTTTCTTT. Amino acid sequence: CASSPGQKNTEAFF.

The chain joins TRBV5-1 to TRBJ1-1; D gene uncertain. V lost 2 bases, J lost 2 bases, and 7 bases lay in between. Germline CDR1 is SGHRS and CDR2 is YFSETQ. The CDR3 is made up of 13 amino acids. DNA for the CDR3: TGCGCCAGCAGCTTCGAGACAAACACTGAAGCTTTCTTT. Residues: CASSFETNTEAFF. The full variable domain, its missing parts supplied by reference TRBV5-1 and TRBJ1-1, is KAGVTQTPRYLIKTRGQQVTLSCSPISGHRSVSWYQQTPGQGLQFLFEYFSETQRNKGNFPGRFSGRQFSNSRSEMNVSTLELGDSALYLCASSFETNTEAFFGQGTRLTVV.

This chain links TRBV9 with TRBJ2-3; 9 bases line up with TRBD2. The CDR3 runs 15 residues. With V trimmed by 0 bases and J by 11 bases, 10 bases remained unmatched. CDR1 and CDR2 (germline): SGDLS, YYNGEE. Here the CDR3 DNA reads TGTGCCAGCAGCGTAGGGCCTCTGTCTAGCGGGGAGCAGTATTTT. Its protein product is CASSVGPLSSGEQYF.

V is TRBV27 and J is TRBJ1-1; D not certain. This CDR3 spans 15 amino acids. V was pared by 6 bases and J by 2 bases, with 16 bases between. Germline loops: CDR1 MNHEY, CDR2 SMNVEV (reference sequence). CDR3 loop: CASSPRGPINTEAFF. As DNA, the CDR3 is TGTGCCAGCAGCCCCCGAGGGCCGATTAACACTGAAGCTTTCTTT.